The entry below gives a single T cell receptor (beta chain) sequence along with its context. The junction differs from germline at one of its ends, possibly a read error. The data originate from a study of blood T cells in healthy people across ages. CDR1 SGHRS and CDR2 YFSETQ come from the germline V gene. The CDR3 has 15 residues. Primers used in a second PCR of roughly 6 to 11 cycles were a sample-barcoded 5' primer and a J-beta primer mix. TCRdb fed the 5' RACE reads into MiXCR, producing one record per CDR3 protein. The table has 750,000 to 950,000 distinct CDR3 sequences, less than 70% seen once.

This sequence originates from a man of 80 years or more in good health. Sequencing input: blood. V usage is TRBV5-1 and J usage is TRBJ2-6; D ambiguous. The CDR3 DNA reads as TGCGCCAGCAGCCCGTCGCACTCTGCGGCCAACGTCCTGACTTTC. Protein: CASSPSHSAANVLTF. Full variable domain (rest looked up from reference TRBV5-1 and TRBJ2-6): KAGVTQTPRYLIKTRGQQVTLSCSPISGHRSVSWYQQTPGQGLQFLFEYFSETQRNKGNFPGRFSGRQFSNSRSEMNVSTLELGDSALYLCASSPSHSAANVLTFGAGSRLTVL.